The TCR beta chain described here comes from a study of OX40 agonist ivuxolimab in advanced cancers. Regarding the research as a whole: Ivuxolimab was a fully human IgG2 agonistic monoclonal antibody targeting the costimulatory receptor OX40 (CD134). Intravenous ivuxolimab was administered to patients every 2 weeks at six dose levels: 0.01, 0.1, 0.3, 1.5, 3 and 10 mg/kg. Of the roughly 50 dose-escalation patients, hepatocellular carcinoma was present in around 20, melanoma in approximately 15, renal cell carcinoma in 9 and head and neck cancer in 9. In the dose-escalation cohort, approximately 82% of patients were male, and the mean age was roughly 60 years, with a range of roughly 20 to 80. Prior anti-PD-1, anti-PD-L1 or anti-CTLA-4 therapy was permitted, and checkpoint inhibitors had been received by about 36% of dose-escalation patients. Partial responses occurred in three dose-escalation patients, of whom one had hepatocellular carcinoma and two had cutaneous melanoma. The point of sequencing TCRbeta in the periphery was to test whether ivuxolimab changed TCR sequence diversity and drove clonal T-cell expansion. The monotherapy dose-escalation portion (N of about 50 patients) of the phase I ivuxolimab trial is reported in the paper.

Germline trimming: 3 bases from V, 1 base from J; junction bases outside gene matches: 3. Taken from cysteine to phenylalanine, the CDR3 has 15 residues. Only the CDR3 portion is preserved as DNA: 45 bases, with reading frame beginning at the first base. CDR1 and CDR2 are read off the germline V gene as MNHNS and SASEGT. For sequencing of the TCRbeta CDR3 region, genomic DNA was extracted from the sorted cells. The immunoSEQ Assay was used to sequence the TCRbeta CDR3 regions. The table was pulled from immuneACCESS by TCRdb, which kept in-frame rearrangements only. Such tables lose some clones; where checked, under half of the loss comes from unresolved V genes, and the rest has no known cause. This sample holds fewer than 90,000 clones; 70% to 90% were observed only once. The ten top clones hold around 0.4% of the sample. The trial excluded patients who had a history of autoimmune disease or were on systemic immunosuppression. Peripheral blood for TCR sequencing was collected from all dose cohorts at baseline, on cycle 4 day 1, and on cycle 7 day 1. The samples were drawn from a first-in-human, open-label, multicenter phase I dose-escalation trial of ivuxolimab. The trial enrolled adults with locally advanced or metastatic head and neck squamous cell, hepatocellular, melanoma or renal cell carcinoma. Before TCR sequencing, CD4+ and CD8+ T cells were separately sorted from peripheral blood.

The paper's findings and limits, for the study overall: After ivuxolimab, expanded clones were on average more numerous among CD8+ T cells than among CD4+ T cells. At doses of 0.1 to 3.0 mg/kg, clonal expansion of both CD4+ and CD8+ T cells in blood was seen between baseline and week 6. The antigen specificity of the peripheral T cells that underwent clonal expansion was not determined. In the 0.1-3.0 mg/kg groups, partial responders were among the patients with the lowest normalized peripheral clonal expansion, particularly in CD8+ T cells. Low levels of normalized T-cell clonal expansion were also seen in some nonresponding patients.

As concerns this clone: The antigen it binds to is not known. Base qualities are missing; no much larger clone stands one base away.

Source: CD4+ or CD8+ T cells sorted from blood, taken in a trial of the OX40 agonist ivuxolimab. Recombination connected TRBV6-1 to TRBJ2-1; 7 nucleotides in the junction match TRBD2. The source is an adult with an advanced solid tumor such as melanoma, head and neck, liver or kidney cancer. In nucleotides, the sequence is TGTGCCAGCAGTGATTTCGGGAGGTCCTACAATGAGCAGTTCTTC. Translated, this is CASSDFGRSYNEQFF.